The 2 T cell receptor beta chains below come from one sample, sequenced in a study of blood T cell repertoires in COVID-19. Some clones are missing from TCRdb's copy, which holds only in-frame ones; the method was immunoSEQ multiplex PCR. Altogether around 100,000 clones are present, approximately 84% being singletons, with the ten largest covering around 15%. The sequenced material came from peripheral blood. Receptor source: a woman in her sixties or seventies with acute or convalescent COVID-19.

This clone came up once. The V call is TRBV30, the J call TRBJ2-5, with D unclear. The CDR3 length is 13 residues. Trimming took 0 bases from V and 1 from J, leaving 6 bases between them. Germline CDR1 is GTSNPN and CDR2 is SVGIG (reference sequence). The CDR3 bases are TGTGCCTGGAGTGTTGGGCTCCAAGAGACCCAGTACTTC. Its protein product is CAWSVGLQETQYF.

This clone is judged medium-sized (0.01 to 0.1%). This chain connects TRBV11-2 to TRBJ1-5; unclear D gene. V was shortened by 2 bases and J by 0 bases, with 2 bases between the two germline ends. The CDR3 runs to 13 residues. In germline, CDR1 is SGHAT, CDR2 FQNNGV. CDR3 nucleotide sequence: TGTGCCAGCAGCTTACGTAGCAATCAGCCCCAGCATTTT. Translated: CASSLRSNQPQHF.